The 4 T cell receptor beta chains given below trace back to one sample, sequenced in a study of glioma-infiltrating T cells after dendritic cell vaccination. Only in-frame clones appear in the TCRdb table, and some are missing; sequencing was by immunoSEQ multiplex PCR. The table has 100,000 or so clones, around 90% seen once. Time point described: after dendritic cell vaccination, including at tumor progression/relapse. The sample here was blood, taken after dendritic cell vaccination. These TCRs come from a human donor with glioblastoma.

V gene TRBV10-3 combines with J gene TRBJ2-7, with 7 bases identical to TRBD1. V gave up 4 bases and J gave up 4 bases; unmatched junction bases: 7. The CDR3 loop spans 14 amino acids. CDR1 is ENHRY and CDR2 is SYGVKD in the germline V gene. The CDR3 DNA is TGTGCCATCAGTGTGCCGGGGACAGAATACGAGCAGTACTTC. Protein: CAISVPGTEYEQYF.

Here the CDR3 DNA reads TGTGCCATCAGTGAGGGGGGCAGCTCCTACGAGCAGTACTTC. Amino acids: CAISEGGSSYEQYF. The genes are TRBV10-3 and TRBJ2-7; tentative D call: TRBD1 (6 bases). The CDR3 runs 14 residues. V was trimmed by 2 bases and J by 0 bases, leaving 8 bases between them. CDR1 and CDR2 from the germline V gene are ENHRY and SYGVKD.

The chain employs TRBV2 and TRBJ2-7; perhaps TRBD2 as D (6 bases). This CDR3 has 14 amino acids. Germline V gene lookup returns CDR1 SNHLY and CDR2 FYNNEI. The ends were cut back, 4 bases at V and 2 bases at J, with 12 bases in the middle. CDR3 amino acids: CASSVETSAYEQYF. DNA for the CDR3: TGTGCCAGCAGTGTGGAGACTAGTGCCTACGAGCAGTACTTC.

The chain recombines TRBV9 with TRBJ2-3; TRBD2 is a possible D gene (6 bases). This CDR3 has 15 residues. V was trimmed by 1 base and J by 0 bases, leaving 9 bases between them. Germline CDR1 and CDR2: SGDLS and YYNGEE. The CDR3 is CASSVTSGSTDTQYF. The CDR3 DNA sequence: TGTGCCAGCAGCGTAACGAGCGGGAGCACAGATACGCAGTATTTT.